Following are 14 T cell receptor beta chains from one sample sequenced in a study of cytomegalovirus exposure and HLA in healthy donors. PCR was performed using 60 Vbeta and 13 Jbeta primers. Sequenced by immunoSEQ multiplex PCR; TCRdb stores in-frame clones only, minus some. The sample is made up of some 120,000 clones, and the top ten hold around 2.2% of it. Sequences were obtained from PBMCs. These receptors all come from a man aged 35-49 years in good health and CMV-seronegative.

The chain couples TRBV29-1 to TRBJ2-4, with 8 bases identical to TRBD1. The V gene's germline CDR1 is SQVTM and CDR2 ANQGSEA. There are 13 residues in the CDR3. The J segment lost 6 bases and the V segment lost 7 bases, leaving 8 bases of the junction unmatched. CDR3 protein: CSAQDRERNIQYF. CDR3 bases: TGCAGCGCTCAGGACAGGGAGAGAAACATTCAGTACTTC. Combining the CDR3 with reference TRBV29-1 and TRBJ2-4 gives the whole variable domain SAVISQKPSRDICQRGTSLTIQCQVDSQVTMMFWYRQQPGQSLTLIATANQGSEATYESGFVIDKFPISRPNLTFSTLTVSNMSPEDSSIYLCSAQDRERNIQYFGAGTRLSVL.

The chain links TRBV6-5 to TRBJ2-5; 7 positions match TRBD2. The closer fit of TRBJ2-7 to the DNA end suggests the J call may be wrong. Germline CDR1 reads MNHEY; CDR2 reads SVGAGI. The CDR3 runs to 15 residues. CDR3 sequence reads: CASSYSNRGAYEQYF. The CDR3 DNA sequence: TGTGCCAGCAGTTACTCGAATCGGGGGGCCTACGAGCAGTACTTC.

The chain employs TRBV5-1 and TRBJ2-1; D is perhaps TRBD1 (6 bases). CDR1 is SGHRS, CDR2 YFSETQ, per germline. This CDR3 comprises 12 residues. V lost 4 bases and J 8 bases, leaving 10 bases between the germline ends. CDR3 protein: CASSLRGDEQFF. CDR3 DNA: TGCGCCAGCAGCCTCAGGGGCGATGAGCAGTTCTTC.

The chain employs TRBV5-6 and TRBJ1-2; possibly TRBD1 for D (5 bases). The CDR3 totals 13 residues. Germline assignment: CDR1 SGHDT and CDR2 YYEEEE. Trimming shortened V by 4 bases and J by 5 bases, and 12 bases separated the two germline ends. The CDR3 region has the DNA TGTGCCAGCAGCCGGGAGAGGGGATATGGCTACACCTTC. Amino acids: CASSRERGYGYTF.

The genes are TRBV30 and TRBJ1-1; weak D call: TRBD1 (5 bases). The CDR3 length is 13 residues. V lost 2 bases and J 3 bases, leaving 10 bases between the germline ends. CDR1 is GTSNPN and CDR2 is SVGIG in the germline V gene (reference sequence). CDR3 in DNA: TGTGCCTGGAGTAAGGGGTTGGACACTGAAGCTTTCTTT. This translates into CAWSKGLDTEAFF.

V and J are TRBV10-3 and TRBJ2-2, with 7 bases matching TRBD2. CDR1 is ENHRY, CDR2 SYGVKD, per germline. V gave up 10 bases and J gave up 5 bases; unmatched junction bases: 10. This CDR3 region has 14 residues. The CDR3 nucleotides read TGTGCCACCTTGAGAGCGGGAAGTACCGGGGAGCTGTTTTTT. Translation gives CATLRAGSTGELFF.

The V call is TRBV5-4, the J call TRBJ1-2; D not resolved. CDR1 and CDR2 from the germline V gene are SGHNT and YYREEE (reference sequence). The ends were cut back, 0 bases at V and 2 bases at J, with 11 bases in the middle. CDR3 length: 15 amino acids. The CDR3 region has the DNA TGTGCCAGCAGCTTGGCCGGGAGGAGGAACTATGGCTACACCTTC. Its translation is CASSLAGRRNYGYTF.

V is TRBV5-1 and J is TRBJ2-2; 9 bases agree with TRBD2. CDR1 SGHRS and CDR2 YFSETQ come from the germline V gene. The CDR3 sequence is 15 residues long. V was clipped by 2 bases and J by 4 bases; unmatched bases: 3. As DNA, the CDR3 is TGCGCCAGCAGCTTTAGCGGGAGTGGCACCGGGGAGCTGTTTTTT. Residues: CASSFSGSGTGELFF.

This chain uses TRBV7-6 with TRBJ2-7, with D hard to call. Looked up from germline, CDR1 is SGHVS and CDR2 is FNYEAQ. The CDR3 extends over 13 amino acids. V lost 2 bases, J lost 4 bases, and 9 bases lay in between. The CDR3 protein is CASSLTLAYEQYF. CDR3 sequence (DNA): TGTGCCAGCAGCTTAACGTTAGCTTACGAGCAGTACTTC.

V is TRBV7-3 and J is TRBJ2-5, with 8 bases identical to TRBD2. The V segment lost 5 bases and the J segment 3 bases; nucleotides outside the gene matches: 14. Germline CDR1 reads SGHTA; CDR2 reads FQGTGA. The CDR3 length is 17 residues. CDR3: CASSLRGGGRLEETQYF. The CDR3 DNA reads TGTGCCAGCAGCCTCCGGGGGGGCGGGAGGTTGGAAGAGACCCAGTACTTC. Together with reference TRBV7-3 and TRBJ2-5, the CDR3 gives the full variable domain: GAGVSQTPSNKVTEKGKYVELRCDPISGHTALYWYRQSLGQGPEFLIYFQGTGAADDSGLPNDRFFAVRPEGSVSTLKIQRTERGDSAVYLCASSLRGGGRLEETQYFGPGTRLLVL.

This chain connects TRBV7-8 to TRBJ1-1, with 9 bases aligning to TRBD1. V lost 2 bases to trimming and J lost 0 bases; unmatched junction nucleotides: 7. The CDR3 totals 17 residues. In germline, CDR1 is SGHVS, CDR2 FQNEAQ. For the CDR3, the DNA is TGTGCCAGCAGCTTACCCAACAGGGGGCTTATGAACACTGAAGCTTTCTTT. It translates to CASSLPNRGLMNTEAFF.

The chain has TRBV6-5 and TRBJ2-7, with 9 bases identical to TRBD2. Trimming took 7 bases from V and 5 from J; bases not matched to a gene: 12. This CDR3 has 15 residues. Germline V gene lookup returns CDR1 MNHEY and CDR2 SVGAGI. The CDR3 region is CASTEISGSTDEQYF. CDR3 in DNA: TGTGCCAGCACCGAGATTAGCGGGAGCACAGACGAGCAGTACTTC.

The genes are TRBV25-1 and TRBJ1-1, with D maybe TRBD1 (5 bases). Germline-derived CDR1 and CDR2 are MGHDK and SYGVNS. The CDR3 is 11 amino acids. Trimming took off 8 bases at V and 5 bases at J, with 9 bases between the two ends. CDR3 in DNA: TGTGCCAGCCGAAGGGGAACTGAAGCTTTCTTT. Translated: CASRRGTEAFF.

This chain uses TRBV5-6 with TRBJ1-2; 7 nucleotides agree with TRBD1. The CDR3 extends over 14 amino acids. The junction had 5 bases not matched to a gene; V was cut back by 2 bases and J by 4 bases. The V gene's germline CDR1 is SGHDT and CDR2 YYEEEE. CDR3 in amino acids: CASSFWDRGYGYTF. The CDR3 DNA sequence: TGTGCCAGCAGCTTCTGGGACAGAGGCTATGGCTACACCTTC.